The clone carrying this TCR beta chain occurred once. This sample is part of a study of blood T cell repertoires in COVID-19. Assay: immunoSEQ multiplex PCR; the TCRdb copy retains only in-frame clones and omits some. The sample holds a few hundred thousand clones, around 84% seen once. Per germline, CDR1 SGHDT and CDR2 YYEEEE. V shed 2 bases, J shed 0 bases, and the junction held 8 bases outside the gene matches. The CDR3 is 18 amino acids. This TCR came from a woman in her forties with acute COVID-19. Material: PBMCs or T cells enriched from blood (not recorded which). The chain joins TRBV5-6 to TRBJ2-3, with TRBD2 matching over 11 bases. CDR3 region: CASSFSGRGLSSTDTQYF. The CDR3 nucleotides read TGTGCCAGCAGCTTTAGCGGGAGGGGCTTATCTAGCACAGATACGCAGTATTTT.